These 7 T cell receptor beta chains came from one sample sequenced in a study of shared clonotypes between healthy human individuals. Sequencing used immunoSEQ multiplex PCR; TCRdb keeps in-frame clones, though not all of them. Among around 1,000,000 clones listed, around 77% were seen once. Sequenced material: memory CD4+ T cells from PBMCs. This sample's subset: CD45RA-negative fraction. These receptors all come from a man aged 18 to 29 in good health. Some clones in this sample may be carry-over from other donors' samples.

V gene TRBV2 combines with J gene TRBJ2-7; 7 bases are a match to TRBD1. V was clipped by 5 bases and J by 2 bases; unmatched bases: 3. CDR3 length: 13 amino acids. Per the germline V gene, CDR1 is SNHLY and CDR2 is FYNNEI. CDR3: CASSLTGPYEQYF. The CDR3 coding sequence is TGTGCCAGCAGTTTGACAGGGCCCTACGAGCAGTACTTC. Full variable domain (missing parts from reference TRBV2 and TRBJ2-7): EPEVTQTPSHQVTQMGQEVILRCVPISNHLYFYWYRQILGQKVEFLVSFYNNEISEKSEIFDDQFSVERPDGSNFTLKIRSTKLEDSAMYFCASSLTGPYEQYFGPGTRLTVT.

The chain has TRBV2 and TRBJ2-4, with 8 bases that match TRBD1. Trimming at V came to 8 bases and at J to 9 bases, leaving 12 bases not matched to a gene. The germline gives CDR1 SNHLY, CDR2 FYNNEI. The CDR3 totals 14 residues. CDR3 in amino acids: CASEKTGAKGIQYF. Here the CDR3 DNA reads TGTGCCAGCGAGAAGACAGGGGCCAAGGGCATTCAGTACTTC.

CDR3 sequence (DNA): TGTGCCAGTAGTTCCTGGGACAGCCCGGGGGATGGCTACACCTTC. Amino acids: CASSSWDSPGDGYTF. The V gene is TRBV19, the J gene TRBJ1-2, with 7 bases aligning to TRBD1. Germline CDR1 is LNHDA and CDR2 is SQIVND (reference sequence). J was trimmed by 6 bases and V by 5 bases; bases with no gene match: 12. The length of the CDR3 is 15 residues.

The rearrangement joins TRBV11-2 to TRBJ1-5; D is perhaps TRBD1 (6 bases). Germline CDR1 is SGHAT and CDR2 is FQNNGV. Trimming cost V 5 bases and J 7 bases, with 27 bases left between them. The CDR3 contains 18 residues. The CDR3, as DNA: TGTGCCAGCAGCCCTGGAAAGGCTCGGGGGCGAGGGCCGCAGCCCCAGCATTTT. It is translated as CASSPGKARGRGPQPQHF. The whole variable domain, remainder taken from reference TRBV11-2 and TRBJ1-5, is EAGVAQSPRYKIIEKRQSVAFWCNPISGHATLYWYQQILGQGPKLLIQFQNNGVVDDSQLPKDRFSAERLKGVDSTLKIQPAKLEDSAVYLCASSPGKARGRGPQPQHFGDGTRLSIL.

The chain has TRBV5-4 and TRBJ2-5; D might be TRBD2 (6 bases). Germline V CDR1 and CDR2: SGHNT, YYREEE (reference sequence). The CDR3 is 13 residues long. V was pared by 0 bases and J by 11 bases, with 14 bases between. This CDR3 is CASSLAYLGRQYF. The CDR3 DNA reads TGTGCCAGCAGCTTGGCCTACCTCGGGAGACAGTACTTC.

The table lists this clone with many counts. The chain employs TRBV10-1 and TRBJ2-2; 10 bases fit TRBD1. CDR1 is WNHNN and CDR2 is SYGVQD in the germline V gene (reference sequence). This CDR3 spans 13 amino acids. J lost 7 bases, V lost 8 bases, and 4 bases had no gene match. CDR3 sequence: CASQTGGGGELFF. DNA for the CDR3: TGCGCCAGCCAGACAGGGGGCGGCGGGGAGCTGTTTTTT.

This sequence joins TRBV11-1 and TRBJ2-5, with TRBD2 matching over 10 bases. This CDR3 has 16 amino acids. J lost 5 bases, V lost 1 base, and 7 bases had no gene match. Germline CDR1 reads SGHAT; CDR2 reads FQDESV (reference sequence). The CDR3 sequence is CASSLVPSGSGETQYF. CDR3 nucleotide sequence: TGTGCCAGCAGCTTAGTTCCTAGCGGGAGTGGGGAGACCCAGTACTTC.